This T cell receptor (beta chain) was captured in a study of cytomegalovirus exposure and HLA in healthy donors. About the study: The approximately 120 validation repertoires matched the roughly 700 first-cohort repertoires in platform, a later analysis reported. Study-wide results and caveats: For most TCR sequences rarity was the rule, although some public TCRs occurred in many donors. High specificity and sensitivity for cytomegalovirus status were reported for the classifier. Cytomegalovirus association was assigned to about 150 TCR beta chains.

This table comes from immunoSEQ multiplex PCR, and its TCRdb copy is limited to in-frame clones, with some not included. The data hold approximately 160,000 clones, with roughly 91% observed a single time. With regard to this clone: Its antigen is unidentified.

The CDR3 contains 16 residues. The ends were cut back, 0 bases at V and 0 bases at J, with 12 bases in the middle. Germline V lookup: CDR1 SEHNR, CDR2 FQNEAQ (reference sequence). The J gene is TRBJ2-7, the V gene TRBV7-9, with a possible D match to TRBD1 (5 bases). The sequencing sample was made of PBMCs. The origin of this receptor is a man aged 18 to 29 in good health and CMV-seropositive. The CDR3 reads CASSLAQGALSYEQYF. CDR3 bases: TGTGCCAGCAGCTTAGCGCAAGGGGCCCTCTCCTACGAGCAGTACTTC.